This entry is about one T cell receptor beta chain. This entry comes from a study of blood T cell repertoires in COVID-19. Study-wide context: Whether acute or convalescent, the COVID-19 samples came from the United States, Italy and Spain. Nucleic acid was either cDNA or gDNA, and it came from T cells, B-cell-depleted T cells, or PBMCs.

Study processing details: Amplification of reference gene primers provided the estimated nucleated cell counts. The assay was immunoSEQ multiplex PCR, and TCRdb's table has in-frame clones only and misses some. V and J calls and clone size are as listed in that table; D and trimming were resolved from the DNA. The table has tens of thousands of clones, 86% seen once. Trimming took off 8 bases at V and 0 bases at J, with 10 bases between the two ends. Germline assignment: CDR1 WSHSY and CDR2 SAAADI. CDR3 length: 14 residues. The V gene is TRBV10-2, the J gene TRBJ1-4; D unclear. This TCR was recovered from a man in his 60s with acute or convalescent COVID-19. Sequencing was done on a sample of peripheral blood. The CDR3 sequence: CASGRTSTNEKLFF. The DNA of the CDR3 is TGCGCCAGCGGCCGAACCTCAACTAATGAAAAACTGTTTTTT.